Listed below are T cell receptor beta chains from one sample, sequenced in a study of blood T cell repertoires in COVID-19. Profiling relied on immunoSEQ multiplex PCR, and the TCRdb table lists in-frame clones only, not all of them. The data show 60,000 to 70,000 clones, about 86% seen once. The sample comprised peripheral blood. Receptor source: a man aged 45 to 65 with active COVID-19. CDR3s include the opening cysteine and the closing phenylalanine or tryptophan. D genes are given only for firm matches. A row's size may be missing; if present it is once, few, many or a size class.

clone_size | j_call | v_call | d_call | cdr3_aa | cdr3_nt
NA | TRBJ2-2 | TRBV27 | NA | CASSPLDTGELFF | TGTGCCAGCAGTCCGCTAGACACCGGGGAGCTGTTTTTT
NA | TRBJ2-4 | TRBV7-2 | NA | CASSSQGIGQNIQYF | TGTGCCAGCAGCTCCCAGGGGATAGGCCAAAACATTCAGTACTTC
NA | TRBJ2-7 | TRBV11-3 | NA | CASSSGALEQYF | TGTGCCAGCAGTTCAGGGGCTCTCGAGCAGTACTTC
NA | TRBJ2-3 | TRBV7-2 | NA | CASSLVGIHSGDTQYF | TGTGCCAGCAGCTTAGTTGGTATTCATAGCGGAGATACGCAGTATTTT
NA | TRBJ2-3 | TRBV7-2 | TRBD1 | CASSLGRGRPDTQYF | TGTGCCAGCAGCTTGGGCAGGGGGCGCCCAGATACGCAGTATTTT
NA | TRBJ2-2 | TRBV4-1 | TRBD2 | CASSQFGGAATGELFF | TGCGCCAGCAGCCAATTCGGGGGGGCCGCCACCGGGGAGCTGTTTTTT
once | TRBJ2-3 | TRBV7-7 | TRBD2 | CASSLAGGRTDTQYF | TGTGCCAGCAGCTTAGCGGGAGGGCGGACAGATACGCAGTATTTT
NA | TRBJ1-6 | TRBV27 | NA | CASSFSRSSYNSPLHF | TGTGCCAGCAGTTTTTCTAGGAGCTCCTATAATTCACCCCTCCACTTT
NA | TRBJ2-3 | TRBV10-3 | NA | CATGNPDSLGDTQYF | TGTGCCACCGGGAATCCGGACTCCCTGGGGGATACGCAGTATTTT
NA | TRBJ1-2 | TRBV24-1 | TRBD1 | CATSDYRGLAYGYTF | TGTGCCACCAGTGACTACAGGGGCTTAGCGTATGGCTACACCTTC
NA | TRBJ1-2 | TRBV28 | NA | CASSLAGWRGYTF | TGTGCCAGCAGTTTAGCAGGGTGGCGTGGCTACACCTTC
NA | TRBJ2-2 | TRBV6-2/TRBV6-3 | NA | CASSEVRGTGELFF | TGTGCCAGCAGTGAGGTACGGGGCACCGGGGAGCTGTTTTTT
NA | TRBJ2-1 | TRBV3-1/TRBV3-2 | TRBD1 | CASSSPGQGGFNEQFF | TGTGCCAGCAGCTCGCCCGGACAGGGAGGATTCAATGAGCAGTTCTTC
NA | TRBJ1-4 | TRBV15 | NA | CATSRVSGANEKLFF | TGTGCCACCAGCAGAGTTTCAGGGGCTAATGAAAAACTGTTTTTT
NA | TRBJ2-2 | TRBV7-9 | TRBD2 | CASSPLSSGGLTGELFF | TGTGCCAGCAGCCCGTTGTCGTCGGGGGGGCTCACCGGGGAGCTGTTTTTT
NA | TRBJ2-7 | TRBV11-2 | TRBD2 | CASSPGTSVIYEQYF | TGTGCCAGCAGTCCCGGGACTAGCGTAATCTACGAGCAGTACTTC
NA | TRBJ1-1 | TRBV7-2 | TRBD1 | CASSSPDRGITEAFF | TGTGCCAGCAGCTCCCCGGACAGGGGAATAACTGAAGCTTTCTTT
NA | TRBJ2-5 | TRBV5-1 | NA | CASSLWQGQETQYF | TGCGCCAGCAGCTTGTGGCAGGGTCAAGAGACCCAGTACTTC
NA | TRBJ1-2 | TRBV11-2 | TRBD1 | CASSAVQGARGYTF | TGTGCCAGCAGCGCGGTACAGGGGGCCCGGGGCTACACCTTC
NA | TRBJ2-3 | TRBV7-3 | TRBD2 | CASSAHGTSKTDTQYF | TGTGCCAGCAGCGCCCACGGGACTAGCAAGACAGATACGCAGTATTTT
NA | TRBJ2-7 | TRBV28 | TRBD1 | CASSWQGVGYEQYF | TGTGCCAGCAGTTGGCAGGGGGTAGGATACGAGCAGTACTTC
NA | TRBJ1-2 | TRBV11-2 | NA | CASTPRGPFDYGYTF | TGTGCCAGCACGCCGAGAGGGCCGTTCGACTATGGCTACACCTTC
NA | TRBJ2-3 | TRBV30 | NA | CAWSPGDPSTDTQYF | TGTGCCTGGAGTCCCGGGGATCCGTCCACAGATACGCAGTATTTT
NA | TRBJ1-2 | TRBV15 | NA | CATSAEQRTNYGYTF | TGTGCCACCAGCGCTGAACAGAGAACTAACTATGGCTACACCTTC
NA | TRBJ2-7 | TRBV5-4 | TRBD2 | CASSGPGLADYEQYF | TGTGCCAGCAGCGGCCCGGGACTAGCGGACTACGAGCAGTACTTC
once | TRBJ2-7 | TRBV11-2 | TRBD1 | CASSQGQGFWYEQYF | TGTGCCAGCAGCCAAGGACAGGGGTTTTGGTACGAGCAGTACTTC
once | TRBJ1-2 | TRBV7-9 | NA | CASSLGGWKPHYGYTF | TGTGCCAGCAGCTTAGGAGGCTGGAAGCCGCACTATGGCTACACCTTC
NA | TRBJ2-7 | TRBV12-5 | NA | CASGLVRNYYYEQYF | TGTGCTAGTGGTTTGGTACGTAACTACTACTACGAGCAGTACTTC
NA | TRBJ1-5 | TRBV6-2/TRBV6-3 | TRBD1 | CASSWTGGNQPQHF | TGTGCCAGCAGTTGGACAGGGGGCAATCAGCCCCAGCATTTT
NA | TRBJ1-5 | TRBV2 | NA | CASSGGLGNQPQHF | TGTGCCAGCAGTGGCGGGTTGGGCAATCAGCCCCAGCATTTT
NA | TRBJ1-2 | TRBV6-2/TRBV6-3 | TRBD1 | CASSRPTGEKEGYTF | TGTGCCAGCAGCCGTCCTACAGGGGAAAAAGAAGGCTACACCTTC
NA | TRBJ2-7 | TRBV3-1/TRBV3-2 | TRBD2 | CASSHHPSGRRYEQYF | TGTGCCAGCAGCCACCACCCTAGCGGGAGAAGGTACGAGCAGTACTTC
NA | TRBJ2-1 | TRBV5-1 | NA | CASSLSGVVQFF | TGCGCCAGCAGCTTGTCGGGAGTCGTGCAGTTCTTC
NA | TRBJ2-7 | TRBV18 | TRBD1 | CASSGGQDVEQYF | TGTGCCAGCTCCGGCGGACAGGACGTTGAGCAGTACTTC
NA | TRBJ2-3 | TRBV10-3 | NA | CAIQPGGKDTQYF | TGTGCCATACAACCCGGGGGAAAAGATACGCAGTATTTT
NA | TRBJ2-5 | TRBV12-5 | TRBD1 | CASGLGQGAETQYF | TGTGCTAGTGGTTTAGGACAGGGGGCCGAGACCCAGTACTTC
NA | TRBJ2-1 | TRBV12-3/TRBV12-4 | TRBD2 | CASSQGLAAEQFF | TGTGCCAGCAGTCAGGGACTAGCGGCTGAGCAGTTCTTC
once | TRBJ2-3 | TRBV2 | TRBD2 | CASTQRGESTDTQYF | TGTGCCAGCACGCAGCGGGGGGAAAGCACAGATACGCAGTATTTT
NA | TRBJ2-2 | TRBV21-1 | NA | CASSKDRDTGLAVTGELFF | TGTGCCAGCAGCAAGGACCGGGACACGGGGTTGGCAGTCACCGGGGAGCTGTTTTTT
NA | TRBJ2-1 | TRBV2 | NA | CASTGHPEQFF | TGTGCCAGCACGGGACATCCTGAGCAGTTCTTC
once | TRBJ2-3 | TRBV10-3 | NA | CAISELTDTQYF | TGTGCCATCAGTGAGCTCACAGATACGCAGTATTTT
NA | TRBJ2-1 | TRBV19 | TRBD2 | CARMVAGLDNEQFF | TGTGCCAGGATGGTAGCGGGACTGGACAATGAGCAGTTCTTC
NA | TRBJ1-6 | TRBV7-9 | TRBD1 | CASSPGGRYNSPLHF | TGTGCCAGCAGCCCAGGGGGTAGGTATAATTCACCCCTCCACTTT
NA | TRBJ2-2 | TRBV29-1 | NA | CSGGNTGELFF | TGCAGCGGCGGAAACACCGGGGAGCTGTTTTTT
once | TRBJ2-5 | TRBV2 | TRBD1 | CASSEARGLTETQYF | TGTGCCAGCAGTGAAGCCAGGGGGCTGACGGAGACCCAGTACTTC
NA | TRBJ1-4 | TRBV30 | NA | CAGKGGANEKLFF | TGTGCCGGAAAAGGGGGGGCTAATGAAAAACTGTTTTTT
NA | TRBJ2-2 | TRBV28 | TRBD1 | CASSGTGNTGELFF | TGTGCCAGCTCCGGGACAGGGAACACCGGGGAGCTGTTTTTT
NA | TRBJ2-5 | TRBV14 | NA | CASSQDLRETQYF | TGTGCCAGCAGCCAAGATTTGCGCGAGACCCAGTACTTC
NA | TRBJ2-1 | TRBV5-1 | NA | CASSLDGGPYNEQFF | TGCGCCAGCAGCTTGGACGGGGGGCCCTACAATGAGCAGTTCTTC
once | TRBJ2-1 | TRBV21-1 | NA | CASSKGAAGDRFNEQFF | TGTGCCAGCAGCAAAGGGGCAGCAGGGGACAGATTCAATGAGCAGTTCTTC
NA | TRBJ1-3 | TRBV6-5 | NA | CASSYRPDSSGNTIYF | TGTGCCAGCAGTTACAGGCCGGACAGCTCTGGAAACACCATATATTTT
NA | TRBJ1-2 | TRBV9 | TRBD1 | CASSAGQGQDGYTF | TGTGCCAGCAGCGCAGGACAGGGCCAAGATGGCTACACCTTC